This TCR beta chain was identified in a study of blood T cell repertoires in COVID-19. In the authors' workflow: Estimation of nucleated cell counts was performed using reference gene primer amplification. The repertoire was sequenced with immunoSEQ multiplex PCR; TCRdb's copy has only in-frame clones and lacks some. That table supplies the V and J calls and clone size; D and trimming were determined from the DNA. The sample carries about 190,000 clones, around 85% recorded once. J gave up 9 bases and V 6 bases, and 13 bases lay outside the gene matches. The germline gives CDR1 SQVTM, CDR2 ANQGSEA. This CDR3 has 14 residues.

This receptor was taken from a man in his 70s with active or convalescent COVID-19. V gene TRBV29-1 combines with J gene TRBJ2-1, with 8 bases aligning to TRBD1. Sequenced material: peripheral blood. CDR3 coding DNA: TGCAGCGTGGCGCGGAGGGACAGGTCATCTGAGCAGTTCTTC. Protein: CSVARRDRSSEQFF.